The subject of this entry is one T cell receptor beta chain. As yet, its antigen is unknown. Expressed TCRB transcripts were sequenced, since all the RNA that had been isolated was reverse transcribed. The repertoire was sequenced with immunoSEQ multiplex PCR; TCRdb's copy has only in-frame clones and lacks some. The profile shows a few hundred thousand clones, roughly a quarter of them singletons. The data are from a study of beta chain features in type 1 diabetes. Whole-study findings and limits: The study found moderately but significantly shorter TCRB CDR3s in all four CD4+ subsets of Type 1 diabetes patients.

Stem cell-like memory, regulatory, central memory and naive CD4+ cells were sorted via CD45RO/CCR7/CD25/CD127/CD95/CD27. Germline loops: CDR1 LGHNA, CDR2 YNFKEQ. This CDR3 has 17 residues. Unmatched junction bases numbered 7, after V lost 3 bases and J lost 0 bases. Sequencing was performed on naive CD4+ T cells from blood. The TCR was taken from a woman in her thirties with type 1 diabetes. The chain employs TRBV4-2 and TRBJ2-3; 9 bases fit TRBD1. The CDR3 bases are TGTGCCAGCAGCCAGATACAGGGGGCGTCTAGCACAGATACGCAGTATTTT. As protein: CASSQIQGASSTDTQYF.